The TCR beta chain described here comes from a study of molecular identifiers for immune sequencing clone quantification. V dropped 6 bases and J dropped 4 bases, with 12 bases sitting between them. The germline CDR1 and CDR2 sequences are SGHNT and YYREEE (reference sequence). The CDR3 has 13 amino acids. The sample holds many counts of this clonotype. No antigen is known for it. Libraries for naive CD8 T cells, which were made from approximately 20,000 to 980,000 sorted cells, drew on 10%, 30% or 50% of the RNA. TCRdb redid the calling of the PCR reads with MiXCR, one entry per CDR3 protein. The data show fewer than 350,000 distinct CDR3 sequences, roughly 23% seen once. Study observations and caveats: Clones that had above 20 RNA copies took up over 97% of effector molecules but under 1% in naive cells.

The receptor was derived from a human donor in good health. Some libraries in this study had Jurkat cell RNA spiked in. The material sequenced was naive CD8+ T cells from blood, with Jurkat cell RNA spiked in. Regarding subset: FACS-sorted CD8+CD4-CCR7+CD45RA+ naive T cells. This rearrangement joins TRBV5-4 to TRBJ2-3; tentatively, D is TRBD1 (6 bases). In DNA, the CDR3 is TGTGCCAGCAAAGACAGGAGCGCAGATACGCAGTATTTT. Amino acid sequence: CASKDRSADTQYF.